A single sample gave rise to the 29 T cell receptor beta chains below, sequenced in a study of blood T cell repertoires in COVID-19. Generated by immunoSEQ multiplex PCR, the TCRdb table keeps only in-frame clones and is missing some. The profile shows 100,000 to 150,000 clones, about 74% of them singletons. The sequencing sample was made of peripheral blood. The source is a man older than 75 with COVID-19, enrolled during active disease.

This chain joins TRBV10-2 and TRBJ2-7; 9 nucleotides match TRBD2. Germline CDR1 WSHSY, CDR2 SAAADI. V shed 6 bases, J shed 4 bases, and the junction held 4 bases outside the gene matches. This CDR3 is built from 13 residues. In nucleotides, the CDR3 is TGCGCCAGCAGGATTAGCGGGAGTTACGAGCAGTACTTC. It encodes CASRISGSYEQYF.

This rearrangement joins TRBV19 to TRBJ2-5; the match to TRBD2 covers 8 bases. The ends lost 5 bases at V and 2 bases at J; junction bases unmatched: 7. CDR3 length equals 15 residues. CDR1 and CDR2 from the germline V gene are LNHDA and SQIVND (reference sequence). The CDR3 region has the DNA TGTGCCAGTAGTCCCCGAGCGGGAGTACAAGAGACCCAGTACTTC. This sequence encodes CASSPRAGVQETQYF.

This clone was detected a few times. The rearrangement joins TRBV29-1 to TRBJ2-3, with a possible D match to TRBD1 (5 bases). V was clipped by 6 bases and J by 0 bases, with 25 bases between them. This CDR3 is built from 18 residues. Germline CDR1 and CDR2: SQVTM and ANQGSEA. CDR3 nucleotides: TGCAGCGTGCCCTACTACTGGGAAGGGGTAGCTAGCACAGATACGCAGTATTTT. As protein: CSVPYYWEGVASTDTQYF.

The chain employs TRBV27 and TRBJ2-7, with D possibly being TRBD1 (6 bases). Germline assignment: CDR1 MNHEY and CDR2 SMNVEV (reference sequence). V gave up 5 bases and J gave up 2 bases, with 13 bases separating them. The CDR3 has 14 amino acids. The CDR3, as DNA: TGTGCCAGCAGTCCCGGGACACTGCCCTACGAGCAGTACTTC. It yields the protein CASSPGTLPYEQYF.

The chain employs TRBV15 and TRBJ2-1; D gene uncertain. CDR3 length: 10 amino acids. Trimming shortened V by 7 bases and J by 9 bases, and 7 bases separated the two germline ends. The V gene's germline CDR1 is LNHNV and CDR2 YYDKDF (reference sequence). CDR3 bases: TGTGCCACCACCAACGGTGAGCAGTTCTTC. Translation gives CATTNGEQFF.

The chain employs TRBV6-5 and TRBJ1-1; TRBD1 might be the D (5 bases). CDR1 and CDR2 from the germline V gene are MNHEY and SVGAGI. Trimming took 4 bases from V and 3 from J, leaving 9 bases between them. This CDR3 comprises 13 residues. CDR3 region: CASSWPGDTEAFF. The DNA for the CDR3 is TGTGCCAGCAGTTGGCCGGGGGACACTGAAGCTTTCTTT.

This clone was recorded only once. This chain uses TRBV6-5 with TRBJ1-2; no firm D call. The germline V gene encodes CDR1 MNHEY and CDR2 SVGAGI. Trimming took 0 bases from V and 1 from J, leaving 9 bases between them. The CDR3 length is 15 residues. CDR3 loop: CASSYSPGDNYGYTF. In DNA form, the CDR3 reads TGTGCCAGCAGTTACTCGCCCGGGGATAACTATGGCTACACCTTC.

The rearrangement joins TRBV28 to TRBJ2-1; 11 positions match TRBD2. J gave up 8 bases and V 5 bases, and 17 bases lay outside the gene matches. CDR1 is MDHEN and CDR2 is SYDVKM in the germline V gene. The CDR3 runs 18 residues. CDR3 nucleotide sequence: TGTGCCAGCAGTGGGCGAAGGACTAGCGGGCCCCCTGACGATGAGCAGTTCTTC. It specifies CASSGRRTSGPPDDEQFF.

The chain employs TRBV10-3 and TRBJ1-5; tentative D call: TRBD1 (5 bases). From germline, CDR1 is ENHRY and CDR2 SYGVKD. CDR3 length: 14 residues. The V end lost 8 bases, the J end lost 5 bases, and 16 bases lay between the germline ends. The CDR3 reads CAISVAGLDQPQHF. The CDR3 nucleotides are TGTGCCATCTCCGTAGCAGGGCTCGATCAGCCCCAGCATTTT.

The chain uses TRBV9 and TRBJ1-5; D uncertain. The V gene lost 3 bases and the J gene lost 7 bases, with 17 bases spanning the gap. Germline values: CDR1 SGDLS, CDR2 YYNGEE. The CDR3 consists of 15 residues. The CDR3: CASSGEEVLGQPQHF. The DNA for the CDR3 is TGTGCCAGCAGCGGGGAGGAGGTGCTCGGCCAGCCCCAGCATTTT.

The chain has TRBV5-4 and TRBJ2-2; 8 positions match TRBD2. Germline V CDR1 and CDR2: SGHNT, YYREEE (reference sequence). V shed 4 bases and J 4 bases; nucleotides not matched to a gene: 6. The CDR3 loop spans 15 amino acids. The DNA of the CDR3 is TGTGCCAGCAGCACGGGACTAGTAGGCACCGGGGAGCTGTTTTTT. Amino acid sequence: CASSTGLVGTGELFF.

This clone has more than one count but fewer than ten. V usage is TRBV28 and J usage is TRBJ1-6, with D possibly TRBD1 on 6 matching bases. The length of the CDR3 is 14 residues. V lost 7 bases, J lost 11 bases, and 18 bases lay in between. CDR1 is MDHEN and CDR2 is SYDVKM in the germline V gene. CDR3 DNA: TGTGCCAGCAACCCCCAGGGGCTCCTAACACCCCTCCACTTT. It yields the protein CASNPQGLLTPLHF.

The chain recombines TRBV28 with TRBJ2-1; TRBD2 aligns across 11 bases. Germline V gene lookup returns CDR1 MDHEN and CDR2 SYDVKM. The CDR3 length is 15 residues. Germline trimming cut 5 bases from V and 7 bases from J; bases unmatched to any gene: 7. CDR3 DNA sequence: TGTGCCAGCAGTCGGGATAGCGGGAGGGTAAATGAGCAGTTCTTC. The encoded protein is CASSRDSGRVNEQFF.

The chain combines TRBV19 with TRBJ2-2; 7 bases are shared with TRBD1. V trimming: 5 bases; J trimming: 3 bases; junction bases outside the gene matches: 6. Germline V gives CDR1 LNHDA, CDR2 SQIVND (reference sequence). This CDR3 contains 15 residues. CDR3 sequence reads: CASSPRGPDTGELFF. As DNA, the CDR3 is TGTGCCAGTAGTCCTAGGGGGCCGGACACCGGGGAGCTGTTTTTT.

The rearrangement uses TRBV7-8 and TRBJ2-1; D is perhaps TRBD2 (6 bases). Trimming cost V 1 base and J 8 bases, with 9 bases left between them. CDR1 is SGHVS, CDR2 FQNEAQ, per germline. This CDR3 is 13 amino acids long. The CDR3 protein is CASSLEGGYEQFF. The CDR3 coding sequence is TGTGCCAGCAGCTTAGAGGGAGGCTATGAGCAGTTCTTC.

This rearrangement joins TRBV29-1 to TRBJ2-3; 10 nucleotides align to TRBD2. CDR3 length: 14 amino acids. The V gene's germline CDR1 is SQVTM and CDR2 ANQGSEA. The ends lost 2 bases at V and 6 bases at J; junction bases unmatched: 5. In nucleotides, the CDR3 is TGCAGCGTTGAAAAGCGGGAGGGCCGTGATACGCAGTATTTT. Translation: CSVEKREGRDTQYF.

As concerns this clone: The same CDR3 can be traced to other DNA sequences in this sample. The rearrangement uses TRBV11-3 and TRBJ2-1; 7 bases are a match to TRBD2. J lost 3 bases, V lost 1 base, and 3 bases had no gene match. Per germline, CDR1 SGHNT and CDR2 YENEEA. The CDR3 is made up of 15 amino acids. CDR3 sequence (DNA): TGTGCCAGCAGCTTAGGCGGGAGAGACTACAATGAGCAGTTCTTC. This sequence encodes CASSLGGRDYNEQFF.

V usage is TRBV7-9 and J usage is TRBJ2-1; D is perhaps TRBD2 (5 bases). V was clipped by 5 bases and J by 2 bases, with 13 bases between them. The CDR3 runs 15 residues. Per the germline V gene, CDR1 is SEHNR and CDR2 is FQNEAQ (reference sequence). The DNA of the CDR3 is TGTGCCAGCAGCCCCCAGGAAGCGGCCTACAATGAGCAGTTCTTC. It is translated as CASSPQEAAYNEQFF.

V is TRBV5-1 and J is TRBJ2-5; the D gene is possibly TRBD2 (6 bases). The V gene's germline CDR1 is SGHRS and CDR2 YFSETQ. The CDR3 has 17 amino acids. V was clipped by 0 bases and J by 4 bases, with 19 bases between them. The CDR3 DNA follows: TGCGCCAGCAGCTTGGCCTTCGGGAGCGTTTCTGGAGAGACCCAGTACTTC. It is translated as CASSLAFGSVSGETQYF.

This clone has only a few counts. The rearrangement joins TRBV2 to TRBJ2-7, with D perhaps matching TRBD2 (5 bases). Germline CDR1 SNHLY, CDR2 FYNNEI. The CDR3 loop spans 13 amino acids. V dropped 4 bases and J dropped 1 base, with 8 bases sitting between them. Here the CDR3 DNA reads TGTGCCAGCAGTGGGGGAGTTTCCTACGAGCAGTACTTC. Its translation: CASSGGVSYEQYF.

The chain combines TRBV11-2 with TRBJ2-1; 12 positions agree with TRBD2. Germline values: CDR1 SGHAT, CDR2 FQNNGV. CDR3 length: 14 residues. V shed 6 bases and J 6 bases; nucleotides not matched to a gene: 3. CDR3 nucleotides: TGTGCCAGCAGACTAGCGGGAGGAACCAATGAGCAGTTCTTC. This encodes CASRLAGGTNEQFF.

The genes are TRBV28 and TRBJ1-6, with 9 nucleotides matching TRBD1. This CDR3 comprises 17 residues. The ends lost 7 bases at V and 7 bases at J; junction bases unmatched: 14. Germline lookup yields CDR1 MDHEN and CDR2 SYDVKM. The CDR3 here is CASTLGGQGKRNSPLHF. The CDR3 region has the DNA TGTGCCAGCACTCTTGGGGGACAGGGAAAGAGGAATTCACCCCTCCACTTT.

V gene TRBV5-1 combines with J gene TRBJ2-7, with a possible D match to TRBD1 (6 bases). CDR1 and CDR2 (germline): SGHRS, YFSETQ. V was shortened by 0 bases and J by 3 bases, with 13 bases between the two germline ends. The CDR3 runs 15 residues. The CDR3 here is CASSLGTGTLYEQYF. CDR3 sequence (DNA): TGCGCCAGCAGCTTGGGGACCGGGACACTCTACGAGCAGTACTTC.

This clone was seen a few times. This chain joins TRBV19 and TRBJ1-5, with TRBD1 matching over 7 bases. The length of the CDR3 is 13 residues. Per the germline V gene, CDR1 is LNHDA and CDR2 is SQIVND (reference sequence). V gave up 4 bases and J gave up 11 bases; unmatched junction bases: 8. The chain's CDR3 is CASSNTGDPAQHF. The CDR3 bases are TGTGCCAGTAGTAACACAGGGGACCCGGCCCAGCATTTT. The full variable domain, in which reference TRBV19 and TRBJ1-5 provide the parts outside the CDR3, is DGGITQSPKYLFRKEGQNVTLSCEQNLNHDAMYWYRQDPGQGLRLIYYSQIVNDFQKGDIAEGYSVSREKKESFPLTVTSAQKNPTAFYLCASSNTGDPAQHFGDGTRLSIL.

This chain links TRBV5-8 with TRBJ2-6, with no clear D. Trimming cost V 0 bases and J 0 bases, with 7 bases left between them. The germline V gene has CDR1 SGHTS and CDR2 YDEGEE. The CDR3 totals 16 residues. CDR3 DNA: TGTGCCAGCAGCTTGGGCCTAGACTCTGGGGCCAACGTCCTGACTTTC. Translated, it gives CASSLGLDSGANVLTF.

This rearrangement joins TRBV5-1 to TRBJ2-7; D is uncertain. CDR3 size: 17 residues. V was cut by 0 bases and J by 3 bases, with 19 bases left in between. Germline loops: CDR1 SGHRS, CDR2 YFSETQ. The CDR3 region is CASSLDSYPASNYEQYF. CDR3 sequence (DNA): TGCGCCAGCAGCTTGGACAGCTACCCGGCTTCCAACTACGAGCAGTACTTC.

There are a few counts of this clone. The chain recombines TRBV27 with TRBJ1-4, with D unresolved. Per germline, CDR1 MNHEY and CDR2 SMNVEV (reference sequence). With 2 bases removed from V and 6 bases from J, the gap between germline ends came to 10 bases. The CDR3 is 14 amino acids. The CDR3 coding sequence is TGTGCCAGCAGTTTAATTTGGCAGGATGAAAAACTGTTTTTT. Its protein is CASSLIWQDEKLFF. The complete variable domain, with remaining parts taken from reference TRBV27 and TRBJ1-4, reads EAQVTQNPRYLITVTGKKLTVTCSQNMNHEYMSWYRQDPGLGLRQIYYSMNVEVTDKGDVPEGYKVSRKEKRNFPLILESPSPNQTSLYFCASSLIWQDEKLFFGSGTQLSVL.

The CDR3 nucleotides are TGTGCCAGTAGGGGAGACCGAGGTCCACTGCAAGCTTTCTTT. As protein: CASRGDRGPLQAFF. The chain recombines TRBV19 with TRBJ1-1; D gene uncertain. CDR3 size: 14 residues. The germline CDR1 and CDR2 sequences are LNHDA and SQIVND (reference sequence). V was shortened by 6 bases and J by 9 bases, with 20 bases between the two germline ends.

The chain carries TRBV7-9 and TRBJ2-3; 10 nucleotides line up with TRBD2. V lost 5 bases and J lost 2; bases outside the gene matches: 7. Germline CDR1 SEHNR, CDR2 FQNEAQ (reference sequence). The CDR3 has 16 residues. As DNA, the CDR3 is TGTGCCAGCAGCCCCCTGACTAGCGGGCCCACAGATACGCAGTATTTT. Its translation: CASSPLTSGPTDTQYF.